The present TCR beta chain was sequenced within a study of T cells after posttransplantation cyclophosphamide listed by TCRdb under 2016. Background on the whole study: Using TRB sequencing, the study followed how the T cell repertoire reconstituted after myeloablative bone marrow transplantation in which posttransplantation cyclophosphamide served as GVHD prophylaxis. Samples from about 33 PTCy-treated patients and roughly 17 related bone marrow donors of those patients were subjected to antigen receptor sequencing. Blood from every one of the 30 to 40 PTCy patients who had 1-year posttransplant specimens underwent TRB sequencing. TRB sequencing was also done on up to 3 additional blood samples from 2 to 5.2 years after transplant in 3 patients, and on pretransplant blood from a handful of patients. Because TRA and TRB clonality were tightly correlated in fewer than ten samples, subsequent TCR analyses were focused on TRB only. Public TRB sequences were checked against a database of over 3,500 sequences associated with responses to pathogens, tumor antigens, self-antigens and alloantigens.

Genomic DNA was the input for TRB sequencing, which was run either with the immunoSEQ assay at survey resolution or with the hsTCRB kit. Per the source publication's procedure: The immunoSEQ software handled the initial read processing, while the LymphoSeq R package was used for the repertoire analyses. Clonality was computed as 1 minus normalized Shannon entropy; Gini coefficient was also calculated for each TRB dataset. To infer phenotypes in unsorted samples, TRB sequences from sorted subsets of the recipient or donor were mapped onto the unsorted samples of the same recipient. The table comes from immuneACCESS by way of TCRdb, which keeps in-frame sequences with V and J called. Part of the clones is missing from these tables; in studies checked, under half for an unresolved V gene and the rest for unknown reasons. From that table come the V and J calls and clone size; the DNA was used to work out D and trimming. Here the sample lists some 31,000 clones, none seen once only. The biggest ten clones account for 4.8% of the sample.

This clone was counted many times. Its cognate antigen has yet to be identified. One base away there is no much larger clone; base qualities are not given. On the study overall, not on this receptor specifically: Across the approximately 42 patients, TRB clonality was highly associated with recipient CMV seropositivity and CMV reactivation, and diversity with PTCy was similar to that in the CNI/methotrexate controls. The TRB repertoires of T cells infiltrating skin or the GI tract showed only limited overlap with the TRB repertoires found in blood. At 1-2 months, donor-recipient similarity was low but rose over the first year, and the later blood repertoires were often dominated by donor CD8+ memory clones.

V is pruned by 4 bases and J by 5 bases, leaving 6 bases of the junction without a gene match. The germline V gene gives CDR1 as SQVTM and CDR2 as ANQGSEA. The CDR3 starts with the cysteine, ends with the phenylalanine, and has 13 residues. The DNA shown is the 39-base CDR3, in frame from base 1. Related bone marrow donors provided peripheral blood samples on the day of marrow donation. Mononuclear cells from peripheral blood and bone marrow were separated by Ficoll-Hypaque density centrifugation and then cryopreserved. The source is a woman aged 25 to 45 in good health and a related stem cell transplant donor. Sequenced sample: PBMCs. The sequence is built from TRBV29-1 and TRBJ1-2; TRBD1 agrees with 8 junctional bases. The nucleotides are TGCAGCGTTGGTCAGGGGGCGGGTTATGGCTACACCTTC. Translated, it gives CSVGQGAGYGYTF. Full variable domain (CDR3 extended with the reference TRBV29-1 and TRBJ1-2 proteins): SAVISQKPSRDICQRGTSLTIQCQVDSQVTMMFWYRQQPGQSLTLIATANQGSEATYESGFVIDKFPISRPNLTFSTLTVSNMSPEDSSIYLCSVGQGAGYGYTFGSGTRLTVV.